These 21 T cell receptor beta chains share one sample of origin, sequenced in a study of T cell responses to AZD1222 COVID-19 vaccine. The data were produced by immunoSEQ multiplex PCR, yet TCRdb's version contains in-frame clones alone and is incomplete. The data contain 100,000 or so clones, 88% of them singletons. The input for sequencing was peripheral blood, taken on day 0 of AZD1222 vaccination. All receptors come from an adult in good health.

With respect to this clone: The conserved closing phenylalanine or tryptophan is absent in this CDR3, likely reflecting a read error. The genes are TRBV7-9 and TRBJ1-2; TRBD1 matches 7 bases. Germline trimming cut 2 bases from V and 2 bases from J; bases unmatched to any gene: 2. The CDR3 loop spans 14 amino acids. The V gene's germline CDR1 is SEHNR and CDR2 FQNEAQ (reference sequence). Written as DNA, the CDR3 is TGTGCCAGCAGCTTAAAGACAGGGAACTATGGCTACACCCTC. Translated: CASSLKTGNYGYTL.

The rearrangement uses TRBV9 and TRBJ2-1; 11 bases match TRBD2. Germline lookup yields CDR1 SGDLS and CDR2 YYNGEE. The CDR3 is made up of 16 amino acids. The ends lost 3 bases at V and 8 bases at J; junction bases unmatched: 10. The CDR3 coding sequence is TGTGCCAGCAGCGGATTAGCGGGAGGGCCAATCGATGAGCAGTTCTTC. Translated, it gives CASSGLAGGPIDEQFF.

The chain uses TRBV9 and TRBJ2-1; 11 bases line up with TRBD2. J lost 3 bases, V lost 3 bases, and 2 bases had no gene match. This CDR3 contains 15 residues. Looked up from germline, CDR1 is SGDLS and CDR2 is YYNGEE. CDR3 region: CASSATSGNYNEQFF. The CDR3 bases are TGTGCCAGCAGCGCGACTAGCGGGAACTACAATGAGCAGTTCTTC.

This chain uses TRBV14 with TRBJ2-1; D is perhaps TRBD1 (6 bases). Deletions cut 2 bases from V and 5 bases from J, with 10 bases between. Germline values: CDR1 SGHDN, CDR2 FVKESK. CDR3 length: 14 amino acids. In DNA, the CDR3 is TGTGCCAGCAGCCAACTTGACAGGAACAATGAGCAGTTCTTC. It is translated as CASSQLDRNNEQFF.

This CDR3 reads CASSVAIGTGTYGYTF. The CDR3 DNA is TGCGCCAGCAGCGTTGCTATCGGGACAGGGACTTATGGCTACACCTTC. The V gene is TRBV5-1, the J gene TRBJ1-2, with 9 bases lining up with TRBD1. The CDR3 runs to 16 residues. The V segment lost 4 bases and the J segment 5 bases; nucleotides outside the gene matches: 12. Per germline, CDR1 SGHRS and CDR2 YFSETQ.

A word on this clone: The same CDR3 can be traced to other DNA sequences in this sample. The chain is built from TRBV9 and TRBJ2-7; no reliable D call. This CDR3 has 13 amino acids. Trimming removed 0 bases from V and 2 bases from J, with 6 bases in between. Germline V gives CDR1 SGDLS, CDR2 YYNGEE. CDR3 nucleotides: TGTGCCAGCAGCGTAGCCCCTCCCTACGAGCAGTACTTC. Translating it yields CASSVAPPYEQYF.

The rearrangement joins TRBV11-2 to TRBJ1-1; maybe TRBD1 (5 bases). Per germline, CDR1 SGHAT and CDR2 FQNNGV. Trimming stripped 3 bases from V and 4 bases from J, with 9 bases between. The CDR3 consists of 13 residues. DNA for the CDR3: TGTGCCAGCAGCTTTTCAGGGCGCACTGAAGCTTTCTTT. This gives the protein CASSFSGRTEAFF.

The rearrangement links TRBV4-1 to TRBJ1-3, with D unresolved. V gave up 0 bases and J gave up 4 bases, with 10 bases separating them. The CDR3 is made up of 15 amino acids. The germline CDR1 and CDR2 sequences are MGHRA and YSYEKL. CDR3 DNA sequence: TGCGCCAGCAGCCAAGATAGAGGCGTAGGAAACACCATATATTTT. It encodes CASSQDRGVGNTIYF.

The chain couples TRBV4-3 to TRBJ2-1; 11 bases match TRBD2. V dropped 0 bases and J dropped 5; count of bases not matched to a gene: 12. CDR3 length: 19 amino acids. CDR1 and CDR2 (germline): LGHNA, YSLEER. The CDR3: CASSQDPPTLAGGDNEQFF. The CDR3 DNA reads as TGCGCCAGCAGCCAAGATCCCCCCACCCTAGCGGGAGGCGACAATGAGCAGTTCTTC.

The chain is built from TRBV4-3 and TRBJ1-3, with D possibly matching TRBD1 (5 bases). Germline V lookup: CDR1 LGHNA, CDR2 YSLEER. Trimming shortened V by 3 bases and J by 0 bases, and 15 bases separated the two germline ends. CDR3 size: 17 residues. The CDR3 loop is CASSHFDRDPSGNTIYF. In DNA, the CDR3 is TGCGCCAGCAGCCACTTCGATCGGGACCCCTCTGGAAACACCATATATTTT.

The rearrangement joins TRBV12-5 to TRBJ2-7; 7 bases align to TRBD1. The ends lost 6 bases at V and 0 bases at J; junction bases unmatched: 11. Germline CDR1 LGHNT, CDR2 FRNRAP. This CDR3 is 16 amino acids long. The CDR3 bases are TGTGCTAGTGGGGACAGGATTATAACTCGCTCCTACGAGCAGTACTTC. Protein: CASGDRIITRSYEQYF.

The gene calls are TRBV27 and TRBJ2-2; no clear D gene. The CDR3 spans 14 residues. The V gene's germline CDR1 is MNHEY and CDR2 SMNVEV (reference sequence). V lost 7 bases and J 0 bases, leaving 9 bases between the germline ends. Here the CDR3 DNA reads TGTGCCAGCAAGGGCAGCTCGAACACCGGGGAGCTGTTTTTT. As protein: CASKGSSNTGELFF.

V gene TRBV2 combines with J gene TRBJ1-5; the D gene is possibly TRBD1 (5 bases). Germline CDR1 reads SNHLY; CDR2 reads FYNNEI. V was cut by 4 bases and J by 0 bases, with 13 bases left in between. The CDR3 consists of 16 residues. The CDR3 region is CASSVGGSYSNQPQHF. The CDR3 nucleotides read TGTGCCAGCAGTGTTGGGGGATCCTATAGCAATCAGCCCCAGCATTTT. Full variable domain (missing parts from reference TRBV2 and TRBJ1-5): EPEVTQTPSHQVTQMGQEVILRCVPISNHLYFYWYRQILGQKVEFLVSFYNNEISEKSEIFDDQFSVERPDGSNFTLKIRSTKLEDSAMYFCASSVGGSYSNQPQHFGDGTRLSIL.

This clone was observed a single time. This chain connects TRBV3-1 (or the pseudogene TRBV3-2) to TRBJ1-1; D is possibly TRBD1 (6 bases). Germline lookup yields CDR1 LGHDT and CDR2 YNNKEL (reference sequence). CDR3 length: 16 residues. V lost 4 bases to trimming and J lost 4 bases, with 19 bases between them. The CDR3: CASSPLLGGRATEAFF. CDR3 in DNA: TGTGCCAGCAGCCCCCTTTTGGGGGGGCGCGCCACTGAAGCTTTCTTT.

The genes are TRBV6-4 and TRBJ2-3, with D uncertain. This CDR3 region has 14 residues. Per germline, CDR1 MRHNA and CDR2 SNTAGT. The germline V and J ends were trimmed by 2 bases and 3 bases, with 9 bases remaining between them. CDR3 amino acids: CASSDKGLTDTQYF. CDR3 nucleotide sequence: TGTGCCAGCAGTGACAAGGGTTTGACAGATACGCAGTATTTT.

CDR3 sequence (DNA): TGTGCCAGCAGCACCCAAGACAGCTTTAATTCACCCCTCCACTTT. Protein product: CASSTQDSFNSPLHF. The chain joins TRBV5-4 to TRBJ1-6, with D tentatively TRBD1 (5 bases). CDR3 length: 15 amino acids. Per the germline V gene, CDR1 is SGHNT and CDR2 is YYREEE (reference sequence). Trimming took 4 bases from V and 6 from J, leaving 14 bases between them. The full variable domain, rest sourced from reference TRBV5-4 and TRBJ1-6, is ETGVTQSPTHLIKTRGQQVTLRCSSQSGHNTVSWYQQALGQGPQFIFQYYREEENGRGNFPPRFSGLQFPNYSSELNVNALELDDSALYLCASSTQDSFNSPLHFGNGTRLTVT.

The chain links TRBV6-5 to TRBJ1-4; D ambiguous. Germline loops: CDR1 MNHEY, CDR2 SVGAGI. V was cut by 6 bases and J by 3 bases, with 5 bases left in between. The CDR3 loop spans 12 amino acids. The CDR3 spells CASRVPNEKLFF. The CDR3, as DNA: TGTGCCAGCAGGGTTCCTAATGAAAAACTGTTTTTT.

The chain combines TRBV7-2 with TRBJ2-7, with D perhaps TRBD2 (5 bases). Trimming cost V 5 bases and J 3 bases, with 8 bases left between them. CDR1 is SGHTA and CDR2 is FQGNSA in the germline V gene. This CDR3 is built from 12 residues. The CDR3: CASSQTIYEQYF. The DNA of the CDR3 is TGTGCCAGCAGCCAGACTATCTACGAGCAGTACTTC.

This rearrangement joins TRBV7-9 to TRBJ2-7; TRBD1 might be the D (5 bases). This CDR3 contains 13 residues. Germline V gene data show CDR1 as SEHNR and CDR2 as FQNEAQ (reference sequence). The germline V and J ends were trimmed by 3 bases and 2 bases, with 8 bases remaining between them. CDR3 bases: TGTGCCAGCAGCTTTTGGGGCGCCTACGAGCAGTACTTC. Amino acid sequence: CASSFWGAYEQYF.

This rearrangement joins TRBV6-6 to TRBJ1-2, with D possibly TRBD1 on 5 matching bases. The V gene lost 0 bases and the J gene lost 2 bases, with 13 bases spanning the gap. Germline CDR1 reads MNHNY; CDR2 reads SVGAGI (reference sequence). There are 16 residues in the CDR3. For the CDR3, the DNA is TGTGCCAGCAGTTACTCGGGAACGCAGGGAAACTATGGCTACACCTTC. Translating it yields CASSYSGTQGNYGYTF.

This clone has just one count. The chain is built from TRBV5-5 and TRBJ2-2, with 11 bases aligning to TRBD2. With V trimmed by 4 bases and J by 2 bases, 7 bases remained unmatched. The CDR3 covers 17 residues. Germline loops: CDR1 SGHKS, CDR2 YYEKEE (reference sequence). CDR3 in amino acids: CASSRMTSGANTGELFF. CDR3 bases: TGTGCCAGCAGCCGAATGACTAGCGGGGCAAACACCGGGGAGCTGTTTTTT.